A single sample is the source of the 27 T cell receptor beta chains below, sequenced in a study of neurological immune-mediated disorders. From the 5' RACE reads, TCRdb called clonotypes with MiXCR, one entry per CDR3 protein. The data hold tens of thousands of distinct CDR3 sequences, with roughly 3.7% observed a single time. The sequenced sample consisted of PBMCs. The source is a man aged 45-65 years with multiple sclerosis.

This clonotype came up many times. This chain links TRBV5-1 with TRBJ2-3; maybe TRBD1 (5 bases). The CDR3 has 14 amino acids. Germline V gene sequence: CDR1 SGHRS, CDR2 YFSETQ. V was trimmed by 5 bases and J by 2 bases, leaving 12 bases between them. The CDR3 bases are TGCGCCAGCAGAAAACAGGAGAACACAGATACGCAGTATTTT. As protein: CASRKQENTDTQYF.

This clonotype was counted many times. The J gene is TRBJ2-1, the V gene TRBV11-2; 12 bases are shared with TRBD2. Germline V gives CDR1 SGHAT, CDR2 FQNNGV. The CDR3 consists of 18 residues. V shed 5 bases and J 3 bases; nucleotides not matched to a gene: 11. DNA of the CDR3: TGTGCCAGCAGCCAGCGGGCTAGCGGGGGGGCCCTCTACAATGAGCAGTTCTTC. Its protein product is CASSQRASGGALYNEQFF. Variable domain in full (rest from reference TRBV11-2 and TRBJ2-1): EAGVAQSPRYKIIEKRQSVAFWCNPISGHATLYWYQQILGQGPKLLIQFQNNGVVDDSQLPKDRFSAERLKGVDSTLKIQPAKLEDSAVYLCASSQRASGGALYNEQFFGPGTRLTVL.

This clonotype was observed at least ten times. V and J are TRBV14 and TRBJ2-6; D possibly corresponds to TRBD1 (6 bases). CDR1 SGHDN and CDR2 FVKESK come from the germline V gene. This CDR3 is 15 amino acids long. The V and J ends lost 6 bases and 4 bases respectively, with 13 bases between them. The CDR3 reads CASSLTGLGANVLTF. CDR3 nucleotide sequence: TGTGCCAGCAGTTTGACAGGCTTAGGGGCCAACGTCCTGACTTTC.

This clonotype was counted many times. As DNA, the CDR3 is TGCGCCAGCAGCTTGAAACTAGCGGGGGGAGAGACCCAGTACTTC. It is translated as CASSLKLAGGETQYF. The rearrangement joins TRBV5-1 to TRBJ2-5; 12 nucleotides match TRBD2. The length of the CDR3 is 15 residues. CDR1 is SGHRS and CDR2 is YFSETQ in the germline V gene. J was trimmed by 4 bases and V by 1 base; bases with no gene match: 2.

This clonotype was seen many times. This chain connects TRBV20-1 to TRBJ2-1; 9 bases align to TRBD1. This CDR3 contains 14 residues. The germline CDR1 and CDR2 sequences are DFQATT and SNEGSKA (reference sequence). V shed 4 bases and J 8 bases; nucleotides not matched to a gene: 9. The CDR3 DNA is TGCAGTGCTATTGGACAGGGGTATAGGGATGAGCAGTTCTTC. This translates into CSAIGQGYRDEQFF.

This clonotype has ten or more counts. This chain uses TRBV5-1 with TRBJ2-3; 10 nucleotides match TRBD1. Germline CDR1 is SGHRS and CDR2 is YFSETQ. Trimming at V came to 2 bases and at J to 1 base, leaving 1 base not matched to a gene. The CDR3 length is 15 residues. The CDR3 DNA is TGCGCCAGCAGCTTAGGGACAGGGGGCACAGATACGCAGTATTTT. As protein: CASSLGTGGTDTQYF. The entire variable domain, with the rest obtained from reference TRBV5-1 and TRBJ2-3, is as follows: KAGVTQTPRYLIKTRGQQVTLSCSPISGHRSVSWYQQTPGQGLQFLFEYFSETQRNKGNFPGRFSGRQFSNSRSEMNVSTLELGDSALYLCASSLGTGGTDTQYFGPGTRLTVL.

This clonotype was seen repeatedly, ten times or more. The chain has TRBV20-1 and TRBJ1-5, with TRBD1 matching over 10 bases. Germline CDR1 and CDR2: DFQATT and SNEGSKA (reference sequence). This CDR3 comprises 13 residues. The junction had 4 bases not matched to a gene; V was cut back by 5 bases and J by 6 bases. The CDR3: CSASDRGLQPQHF. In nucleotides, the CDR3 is TGCAGTGCTTCAGACAGGGGGCTTCAGCCCCAGCATTTT.

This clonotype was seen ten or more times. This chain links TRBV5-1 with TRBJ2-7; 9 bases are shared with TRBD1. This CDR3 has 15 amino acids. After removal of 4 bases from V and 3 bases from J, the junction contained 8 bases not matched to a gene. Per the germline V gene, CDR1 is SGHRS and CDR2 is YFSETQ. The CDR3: CASSQFRGQGYEQYF. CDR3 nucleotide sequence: TGCGCCAGCAGCCAATTTCGGGGACAGGGCTACGAGCAGTACTTC.

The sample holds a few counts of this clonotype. The DNA for the CDR3 is TGTGCCAGCAGCTCGATGGACAGGGGTACCTATAATTCACCCCTCCACTTT. Amino acid sequence: CASSSMDRGTYNSPLHF. The chain couples TRBV6-5 to TRBJ1-6; 9 bases align to TRBD1. V gave up 6 bases and J gave up 2 bases; unmatched junction bases: 8. The CDR3 length is 17 residues. Per germline, CDR1 MNHEY and CDR2 SVGAGI.

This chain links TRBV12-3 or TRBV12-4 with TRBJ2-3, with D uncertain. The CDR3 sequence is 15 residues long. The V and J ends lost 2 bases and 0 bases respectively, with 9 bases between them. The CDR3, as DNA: TGTGCCAGCAGTTTAATAGACGGGAGCACAGATACGCAGTATTTT. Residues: CASSLIDGSTDTQYF.

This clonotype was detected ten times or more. The CDR3 reads CSASPLLGGRSAGELFF. DNA of the CDR3: TGCAGTGCTAGCCCCCTCCTGGGGGGCCGCTCAGCCGGGGAGCTGTTTTTT. This chain connects TRBV20-1 to TRBJ2-2, with D perhaps matching TRBD1 or TRBD2 (6 bases each). This CDR3 has 17 residues. Germline assignment: CDR1 DFQATT and CDR2 SNEGSKA (reference sequence). V was clipped by 3 bases and J by 6 bases, with 23 bases between them.

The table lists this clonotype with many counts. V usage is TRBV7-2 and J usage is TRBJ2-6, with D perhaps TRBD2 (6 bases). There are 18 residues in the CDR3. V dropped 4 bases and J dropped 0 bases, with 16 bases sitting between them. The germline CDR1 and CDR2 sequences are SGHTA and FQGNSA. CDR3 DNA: TGTGCCAGCAGCTGGGGCGCCGGGAGTCCCTCTGGGGCCAACGTCCTGACTTTC. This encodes CASSWGAGSPSGANVLTF.

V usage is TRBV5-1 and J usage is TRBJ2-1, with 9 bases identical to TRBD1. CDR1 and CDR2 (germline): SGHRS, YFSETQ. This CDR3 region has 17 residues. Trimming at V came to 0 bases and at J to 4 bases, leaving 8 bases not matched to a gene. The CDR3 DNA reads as TGCGCCAGCAGCTTGGCCAAGGGACAGGGTTTTTACAATGAGCAGTTCTTC. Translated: CASSLAKGQGFYNEQFF. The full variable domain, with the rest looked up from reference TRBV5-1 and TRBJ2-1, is KAGVTQTPRYLIKTRGQQVTLSCSPISGHRSVSWYQQTPGQGLQFLFEYFSETQRNKGNFPGRFSGRQFSNSRSEMNVSTLELGDSALYLCASSLAKGQGFYNEQFFGPGTRLTVL.

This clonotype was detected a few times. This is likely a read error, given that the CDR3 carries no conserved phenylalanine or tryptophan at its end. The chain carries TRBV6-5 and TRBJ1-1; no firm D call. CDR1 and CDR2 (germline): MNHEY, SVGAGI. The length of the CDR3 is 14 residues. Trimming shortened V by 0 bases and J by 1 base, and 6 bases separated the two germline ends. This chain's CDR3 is CASSYSPKNTEAFN. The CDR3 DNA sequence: TGTGCCAGCAGTTACTCCCCGAAGAACACTGAAGCTTTCAAT.

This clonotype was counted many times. CDR3 bases: TGCGCCAGCAGCTTGGGCCTCGACAAGCGCTCCTACGAGCAGTACTTC. Residues: CASSLGLDKRSYEQYF. The chain links TRBV5-1 to TRBJ2-7; D gene unclear. Trimming pared 0 bases from V and 0 bases from J, leaving 13 bases between. This CDR3 is built from 16 residues. Germline V gene sequence: CDR1 SGHRS, CDR2 YFSETQ.

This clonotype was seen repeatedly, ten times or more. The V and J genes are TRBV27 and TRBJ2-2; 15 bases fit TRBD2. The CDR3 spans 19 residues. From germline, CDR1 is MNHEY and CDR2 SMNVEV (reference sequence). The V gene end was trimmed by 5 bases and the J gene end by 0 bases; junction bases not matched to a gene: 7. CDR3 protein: CASSRRGTSGGPNTGELFF. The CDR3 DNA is TGTGCCAGCAGTCGGAGGGGGACTAGCGGGGGGCCGAACACCGGGGAGCTGTTTTTT.

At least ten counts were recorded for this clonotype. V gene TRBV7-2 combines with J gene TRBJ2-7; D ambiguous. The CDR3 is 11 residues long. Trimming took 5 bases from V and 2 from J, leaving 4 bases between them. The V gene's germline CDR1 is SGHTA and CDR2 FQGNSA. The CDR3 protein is CASSTAYEQYF. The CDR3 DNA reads TGTGCCAGCAGCACCGCCTACGAGCAGTACTTC.

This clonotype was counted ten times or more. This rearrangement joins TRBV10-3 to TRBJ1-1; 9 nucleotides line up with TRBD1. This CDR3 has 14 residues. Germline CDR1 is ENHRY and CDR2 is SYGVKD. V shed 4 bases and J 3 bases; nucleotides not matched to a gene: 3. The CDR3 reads CAISGGQGDTEAFF. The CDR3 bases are TGTGCCATCAGTGGGGGACAGGGTGACACTGAAGCTTTCTTT.

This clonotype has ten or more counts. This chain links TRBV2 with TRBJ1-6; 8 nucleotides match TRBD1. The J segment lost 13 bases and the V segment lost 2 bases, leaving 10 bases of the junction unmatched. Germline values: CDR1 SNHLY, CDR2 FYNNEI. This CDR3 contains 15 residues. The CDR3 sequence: CASSEQGARTVPLHF. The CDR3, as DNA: TGTGCCAGCAGTGAACAGGGGGCACGTACGGTGCCCCTCCACTTT.

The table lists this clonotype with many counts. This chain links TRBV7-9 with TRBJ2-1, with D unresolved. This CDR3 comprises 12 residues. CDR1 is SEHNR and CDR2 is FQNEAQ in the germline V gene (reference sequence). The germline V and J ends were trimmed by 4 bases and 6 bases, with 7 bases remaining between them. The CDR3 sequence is CASSSPPNEQFF. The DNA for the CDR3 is TGTGCCAGCAGCTCCCCACCCAATGAGCAGTTCTTC. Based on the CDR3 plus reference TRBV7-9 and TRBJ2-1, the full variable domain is DTGVSQNPRHKITKRGQNVTFRCDPISEHNRLYWYRQTLGQGPEFLTYFQNEAQLEKSRLLSDRFSAERPKGSFSTLEIQRTEQGDSAMYLCASSSPPNEQFFGPGTRLTVL.

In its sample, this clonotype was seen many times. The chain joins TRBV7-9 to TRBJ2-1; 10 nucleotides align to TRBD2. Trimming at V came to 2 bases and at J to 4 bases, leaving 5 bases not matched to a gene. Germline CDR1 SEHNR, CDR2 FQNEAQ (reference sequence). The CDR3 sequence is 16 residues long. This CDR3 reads CASSLSSGGVYNEQFF. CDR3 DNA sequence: TGTGCCAGCAGCTTATCCAGCGGGGGGGTGTACAATGAGCAGTTCTTC.

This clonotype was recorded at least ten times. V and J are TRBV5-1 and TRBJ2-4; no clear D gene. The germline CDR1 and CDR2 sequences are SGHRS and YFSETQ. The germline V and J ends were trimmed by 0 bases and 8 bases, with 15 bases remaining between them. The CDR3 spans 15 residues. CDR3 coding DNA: TGCGCCAGCAGCTTGGCAGGCACCTTACGGGACATTCAGTACTTC. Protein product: CASSLAGTLRDIQYF.

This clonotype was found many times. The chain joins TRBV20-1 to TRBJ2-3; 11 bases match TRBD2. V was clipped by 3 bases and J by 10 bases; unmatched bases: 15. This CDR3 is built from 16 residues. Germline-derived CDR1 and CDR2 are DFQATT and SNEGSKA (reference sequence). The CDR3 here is CSASLTSSGGQRAQYF. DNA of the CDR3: TGCAGTGCTAGTTTGACCTCTAGCGGGGGGCAACGGGCGCAGTATTTT.

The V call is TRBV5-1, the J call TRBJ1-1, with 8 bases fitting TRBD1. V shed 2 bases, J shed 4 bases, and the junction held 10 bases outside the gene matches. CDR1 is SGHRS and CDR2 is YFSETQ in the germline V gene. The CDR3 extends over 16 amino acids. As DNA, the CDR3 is TGCGCCAGCAGCTTTGGCCCGGACAGGGCGAGCACTGAAGCTTTCTTT. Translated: CASSFGPDRASTEAFF.

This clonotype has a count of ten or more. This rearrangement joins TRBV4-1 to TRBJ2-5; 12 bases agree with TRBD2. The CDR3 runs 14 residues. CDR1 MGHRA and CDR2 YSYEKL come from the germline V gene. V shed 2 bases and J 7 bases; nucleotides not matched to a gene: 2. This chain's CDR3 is CASSQTTSGGTQYF. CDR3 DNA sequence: TGCGCCAGCAGCCAAACGACTAGCGGGGGGACCCAGTACTTC.

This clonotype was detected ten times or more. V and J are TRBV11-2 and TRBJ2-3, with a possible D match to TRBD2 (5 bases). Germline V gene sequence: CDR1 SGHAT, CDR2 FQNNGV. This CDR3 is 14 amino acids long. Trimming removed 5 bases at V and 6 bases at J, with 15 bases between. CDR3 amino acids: CASSPKRPIDTQYF. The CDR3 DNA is TGTGCCAGCAGCCCGAAGCGGCCGATCGATACGCAGTATTTT.

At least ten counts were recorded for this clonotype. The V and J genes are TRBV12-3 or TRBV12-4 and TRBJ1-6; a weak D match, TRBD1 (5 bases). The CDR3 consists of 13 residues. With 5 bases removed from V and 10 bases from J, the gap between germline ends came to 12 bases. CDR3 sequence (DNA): TGTGCCAGCAGTGTGGGGACGACCTCACCCCTCCACTTT. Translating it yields CASSVGTTSPLHF.